Below are 29 T cell receptor beta chains sequenced from a single sample in a study of cytomegalovirus exposure and HLA in healthy donors. The study ran its PCR with 60 Vbeta and 13 Jbeta primers. Clones were read by immunoSEQ multiplex PCR, and TCRdb kept only the in-frame ones, dropping some. This table has fewer than 150,000 clones, around 76% appearing once. The sequenced sample was PBMCs. The origin of the receptors is a man aged 18 to 29 in good health and CMV-seronegative.

The chain joins TRBV5-1 to TRBJ1-1; D is uncertain. CDR1 and CDR2 (germline): SGHRS, YFSETQ. V was trimmed by 0 bases and J by 7 bases, leaving 16 bases between them. This CDR3 spans 15 amino acids. CDR3 nucleotide sequence: TGCGCCAGCAGCTTGGACCCGACTGGTAGGATTGAAGCTTTCTTT. Encoded protein: CASSLDPTGRIEAFF.

This clone was counted a few times. The chain carries TRBV6-6 and TRBJ1-1; 7 bases agree with TRBD1. V lost 0 bases, J lost 5 bases, and 6 bases stayed unmatched. The CDR3 runs 15 residues. The germline V gene has CDR1 MNHNY and CDR2 SVGAGI (reference sequence). CDR3 in amino acids: CASSYSGAGGTEAFF. The CDR3 region has the DNA TGTGCCAGCAGTTACTCCGGCGCAGGGGGGACTGAAGCTTTCTTT.

The chain links TRBV7-2 to TRBJ1-1; D may be TRBD1 (5 bases). CDR1 and CDR2 from the germline V gene are SGHTA and FQGNSA. V lost 5 bases to trimming and J lost 0 bases, with 13 bases between them. The CDR3 loop spans 15 amino acids. The CDR3 loop reads CASSPQGSLNTEAFF. As DNA, the CDR3 is TGTGCCAGCAGCCCCCAGGGCAGCCTGAACACTGAAGCTTTCTTT.

This chain uses TRBV7-9 with TRBJ2-5, with TRBD1 matching 9 bases. The CDR3 runs 14 residues. V was clipped by 5 bases and J by 4 bases; unmatched bases: 5. Germline CDR1 reads SEHNR; CDR2 reads FQNEAQ (reference sequence). CDR3 nucleotide sequence: TGTGCCAGCAGCCTACAGGGGGCACGAGAGACCCAGTACTTC. It is translated as CASSLQGARETQYF.

The chain joins TRBV11-1 to TRBJ2-5; D is unresolved. Trimming removed 1 base at V and 3 bases at J, with 12 bases between. The CDR3 totals 15 residues. Germline V gene data show CDR1 as SGHAT and CDR2 as FQDESV (reference sequence). Here the CDR3 reads CASSLGVVSEETQYF. The CDR3 nucleotides are TGTGCCAGCAGCTTAGGAGTAGTCAGCGAAGAGACCCAGTACTTC.

The V and J genes are TRBV2 and TRBJ1-4, with 11 bases aligning to TRBD1. V was pared by 7 bases and J by 3 bases, with 7 bases of the junction left unmatched. The CDR3 sequence is 16 residues long. Germline lookup yields CDR1 SNHLY and CDR2 FYNNEI. The CDR3 bases are TGTGCCAGCACTGGGGACAGGGGGACCGCTAATGAAAAACTGTTTTTT. Residues: CASTGDRGTANEKLFF.

The chain combines TRBV10-2 with TRBJ1-6; 9 bases line up with TRBD1. The CDR3 has 15 amino acids. Per germline, CDR1 WSHSY and CDR2 SAAADI. J gave up 0 bases and V 6 bases, and 0 bases lay outside the gene matches. This chain's CDR3 is CASRTGGSYNSPLHF. Here the CDR3 DNA reads TGCGCCAGCAGGACAGGGGGCTCCTATAATTCACCCCTCCACTTT.

The chain uses TRBV4-1 and TRBJ1-4; D may be TRBD1 (5 bases). There are 17 residues in the CDR3. The germline gives CDR1 MGHRA, CDR2 YSYEKL. V lost 4 bases to trimming and J lost 7 bases, with 22 bases between them. CDR3 DNA sequence: TGCGCCAGCAGCCCGGCCCCCCCCGGCTGGGGCGGTGAAAAACTGTTTTTT. Encoded protein: CASSPAPPGWGGEKLFF.

V is TRBV2 and J is TRBJ1-5; 10 bases are a match to TRBD1. The CDR3 covers 16 residues. After removal of 6 bases from V and 3 bases from J, the junction contained 8 bases not matched to a gene. CDR1 and CDR2 (germline): SNHLY, FYNNEI. The CDR3 sequence is CASRAGDRGINQPQHF. The CDR3 nucleotides are TGTGCCAGCAGGGCCGGGGACAGGGGTATCAATCAGCCCCAGCATTTT.

CDR3 in DNA: TGTGCCAGCAGGACAGGGGGCGGGAGCAATCAGCCCCAGCATTTT. Its protein is CASRTGGGSNQPQHF. The chain uses TRBV27 and TRBJ1-5; 10 bases map to TRBD1. The V and J ends lost 6 bases and 1 base, in that order; junction bases with no gene match: 3. CDR1 and CDR2 from the germline V gene are MNHEY and SMNVEV (reference sequence). This CDR3 region has 15 residues.

The J gene is TRBJ2-3, the V gene TRBV18; a weak D match, TRBD1 (5 bases). Germline CDR1 reads KGHSH; CDR2 reads LQKENI. Trimming pared 1 base from V and 0 bases from J, leaving 14 bases between. The CDR3 sequence is 17 residues long. The CDR3 is CASSPRGRSSSTDTQYF. In DNA form, the CDR3 reads TGTGCCAGCTCACCACGGGGCCGGAGTTCTAGCACAGATACGCAGTATTTT.

The chain carries TRBV6-5 and TRBJ1-1; no firm D call. V shed 6 bases and J shed 1 base, with 9 bases lying between them. CDR3 length equals 13 residues. The V gene's germline CDR1 is MNHEY and CDR2 SVGAGI. CDR3 amino acids: CASRRFENTEAFF. The CDR3 coding sequence is TGTGCCAGCAGGCGCTTTGAGAACACTGAAGCTTTCTTT.

The table lists this clone with a count of one. The CDR3 loop is CASAVQGAIDTQYF. In nucleotides, the CDR3 is TGTGCCAGCGCCGTTCAGGGGGCTATAGATACGCAGTATTTT. The genes are TRBV6-1 and TRBJ2-3; 8 bases agree with TRBD1. The CDR3 has 14 residues. Germline V gene lookup returns CDR1 MNHNS and CDR2 SASEGT. Trimming cost V 8 bases and J 5 bases; bases outside gene matches: 9.

V usage is TRBV5-6 and J usage is TRBJ1-6; no clear D. V dropped 1 base and J dropped 0 bases, with 11 bases sitting between them. The germline V gene encodes CDR1 SGHDT and CDR2 YYEEEE. This CDR3 comprises 17 residues. The CDR3 spells CASSLSWGGSYNSPLHF. The DNA of the CDR3 is TGTGCCAGCAGCTTGTCGTGGGGAGGCTCCTATAATTCACCCCTCCACTTT.

On this clone itself: Germline is not matched at one junction end, which may reflect a read error. The V call is TRBV7-9, the J call TRBJ2-1, with D unclear. Germline V gives CDR1 SEHNR, CDR2 FQNEAQ (reference sequence). This CDR3 is 14 amino acids long. Here the CDR3 reads CASGFAHTSNEQFF. The CDR3 nucleotides are TGTGCCAGCGGCTTTGCCCACACGTCAAATGAGCAGTTCTTC. Looking up the rest from reference TRBV7-9 and TRBJ2-1 gives the full variable domain: DTGVSQNPRHKITKRGQNVTFRCDPISEHNRLYWYRQTLGQGPEFLTYFQNEAQLEKSRLLSDRFSAERPKGSFSTLEIQRTEQGDSAMYLCASGFAHTSNEQFFGPGTRLTVL.

V gene TRBV9 combines with J gene TRBJ1-2, with D unresolved. The length of the CDR3 is 12 residues. Germline CDR1 reads SGDLS; CDR2 reads YYNGEE. Trimming stripped 4 bases from V and 7 bases from J, with 11 bases between. In nucleotides, the CDR3 is TGTGCCAGCAGCTTGACCGAGGGTGGCTACACCTTC. Protein: CASSLTEGGYTF.

This clone was seen once. Other DNA sequences in this specimen translate into the identical CDR3. J is TRBJ1-1 and V is TRBV19, with D unresolved. The germline V gene encodes CDR1 LNHDA and CDR2 SQIVND (reference sequence). The V end was cut by 3 bases, the J end by 8 bases, with 19 bases between. This CDR3 comprises 15 residues. The CDR3 spells CASSMMMVGGYEAFF. The CDR3 coding sequence is TGTGCCAGTAGTATGATGATGGTCGGAGGGTACGAAGCTTTCTTT. The complete variable domain, with remaining parts taken from reference TRBV19 and TRBJ1-1, reads DGGITQSPKYLFRKEGQNVTLSCEQNLNHDAMYWYRQDPGQGLRLIYYSQIVNDFQKGDIAEGYSVSREKKESFPLTVTSAQKNPTAFYLCASSMMMVGGYEAFFGQGTRLTVV.

The chain recombines TRBV9 with TRBJ2-1; D is perhaps TRBD2 (5 bases). V lost 6 bases, J lost 4 bases, and 20 bases lay in between. The germline CDR1 and CDR2 sequences are SGDLS and YYNGEE. The CDR3 spans 16 residues. The CDR3 DNA follows: TGTGCCAGCAACCACCACGAACGGACGGGGTACAATGAGCAGTTCTTC. Amino acids: CASNHHERTGYNEQFF.

The J gene is TRBJ2-7, the V gene TRBV18; TRBD1 is a possible D gene (6 bases). Germline lookup yields CDR1 KGHSH and CDR2 LQKENI. Trimming shortened V by 0 bases and J by 6 bases, and 15 bases separated the two germline ends. The CDR3 totals 15 residues. CDR3 in DNA: TGTGCCAGCTCACCACCCCCAGGGGTTGGATCCGAGCAGTACTTC. This translates into CASSPPPGVGSEQYF.

This clone appeared a few times. The J gene is TRBJ2-3, the V gene TRBV6-5; 8 bases are a match to TRBD1. The CDR3 spans 15 residues. Losses at the gene ends were 6 bases for V and 4 bases for J; bases not matched to a gene: 9. Germline-derived CDR1 and CDR2 are MNHEY and SVGAGI. As DNA, the CDR3 is TGTGCCAGCAGGGACGACAGGGGCGGTGCAGATACGCAGTATTTT. Protein: CASRDDRGGADTQYF.

V and J are TRBV29-1 and TRBJ1-2; D perhaps matches TRBD1 (5 bases). The CDR3 length is 14 residues. CDR1 and CDR2 (germline): SQVTM, ANQGSEA. V lost 5 bases and J 5 bases, leaving 18 bases between the germline ends. The CDR3 spells CSVPTDSVQYGYTF. Written as DNA, the CDR3 is TGCAGCGTTCCTACTGACAGCGTACAATATGGCTACACCTTC.

A word on this clone: Compared with germline, one end of the junction differs, possibly owing to a read error. Other DNA sequences in this sample translate to the same CDR3. CDR3 amino acids: CASSPSGNNQPQHF. In DNA form, the CDR3 reads TGTGCCAGCAGTCCTTCGGGGAACAATCAACCCCAGCATTTT. This chain links TRBV6-1 with TRBJ1-5; D gene uncertain. The CDR3 runs to 14 residues. Germline CDR1 and CDR2: MNHNS and SASEGT.

The J gene is TRBJ1-1, the V gene TRBV11-3; D is uncertain. The germline V gene has CDR1 SGHNT and CDR2 YENEEA. Trimming removed 2 bases from V and 5 bases from J, with 15 bases in between. The CDR3 spans 15 residues. In DNA, the CDR3 is TGTGCCAGCAGCTTACCGGGTCGGGGTGTGACTGAAGCTTTCTTT. Translating gives CASSLPGRGVTEAFF.

This chain uses TRBV11-3 with TRBJ2-7; D is perhaps TRBD2 (6 bases). V shed 4 bases and J shed 7 bases, with 14 bases lying between them. The CDR3 extends over 13 amino acids. From germline, CDR1 is SGHNT and CDR2 YENEEA. The CDR3: CASSSGRRGEQYF. The CDR3 region has the DNA TGTGCCAGCAGCTCCGGCCGGAGGGGAGAGCAGTACTTC.

In this sample, this clone turned up a few times. This chain links TRBV5-1 with TRBJ2-3, with 14 nucleotides matching TRBD2. CDR1 SGHRS and CDR2 YFSETQ come from the germline V gene. This CDR3 is built from 16 residues. The trim removed 4 bases at V and 5 bases at J, leaving 6 bases unmatched. The CDR3 sequence is CASSRGLAGAKDTQYF. The DNA of the CDR3 is TGCGCCAGCAGCAGGGGACTAGCGGGAGCAAAAGATACGCAGTATTTT.

The rearrangement joins TRBV5-1 to TRBJ2-5; the D gene is possibly TRBD1 (7 bases). V was cut by 4 bases and J by 7 bases, with 20 bases left in between. The CDR3 loop spans 15 amino acids. CDR1 is SGHRS, CDR2 YFSETQ, per germline. The CDR3 loop reads CASSRPGGRGGTQYF. The CDR3 bases are TGCGCCAGCAGCCGACCAGGGGGGCGAGGGGGGACCCAGTACTTC.

V gene TRBV9 combines with J gene TRBJ1-2; D remains unclear. The CDR3 is 15 residues long. The V end was cut by 0 bases, the J end by 0 bases, with 9 bases between. CDR1 is SGDLS and CDR2 is YYNGEE in the germline V gene. CDR3 sequence (DNA): TGTGCCAGCAGCGTAGCCCTGAGTTCTAACTATGGCTACACCTTC. Its protein product is CASSVALSSNYGYTF.

V gene TRBV28 combines with J gene TRBJ2-3, with D unresolved. The V gene lost 2 bases and the J gene lost 6 bases, with 12 bases spanning the gap. The CDR3 contains 14 residues. Per the germline V gene, CDR1 is MDHEN and CDR2 is SYDVKM. For the CDR3, the DNA is TGTGCCAGCAGTTTAGCGGTTGGCCCCGATACGCAGTATTTT. Translating gives CASSLAVGPDTQYF.

The chain is built from TRBV5-1 and TRBJ2-3; 14 bases line up with TRBD2. The CDR3 has 15 residues. In germline, CDR1 is SGHRS, CDR2 YFSETQ. J gave up 5 bases and V 3 bases, and 2 bases lay outside the gene matches. The CDR3 coding sequence is TGCGCCAGCAGCTATGGGACTAGCGGGGGAGATACGCAGTATTTT. Protein product: CASSYGTSGGDTQYF.